Listed below are T cell receptor beta chains from one sample, sequenced in a study of control samples from healthy donors and cancer patients. Repertoires were generated with immunoSEQ multiplex PCR, while TCRdb's copy carries only in-frame clones and drops some. The data hold roughly 120,000 clones, with 70% to 90% observed a single time. Sequenced input: blood. These receptors were taken from a man aged 35-49 years in good health. Both conserved end residues are part of each CDR3. A D gene is named only where the DNA matches it firmly. Some rows mark clone size as missing; the rest say once, few, many or name a class of expanded clone.

V gene	J gene	clone size	D gene	CDR3 DNA	CDR3 protein
TRBV11-2	TRBJ2-7	.	TRBD1	TGTGCCTGCGGGACAGGCGGATCTGAGCAGTACTTC	CACGTGGSEQYF
TRBV25-1	TRBJ1-5	.	.	TGTGCCAGCAGTGAATTAGATAGCAATCAGCCCCAGCATTTT	CASSELDSNQPQHF
TRBV6-1	TRBJ1-1	once	.	TGTGCCAGCAGTGACCCAACGGGGGGGACTGAAGCTTTCTTT	CASSDPTGGTEAFF
TRBV7-9	TRBJ2-7	.	TRBD2	TGTGCCAGCAGCTCAGGACTAGCAGAGCTGGACGAGCAGTACTTC	CASSSGLAELDEQYF
TRBV6-5	TRBJ1-1	.	TRBD1	TGTGCCAGCAGCGGGGACAGTGAAGCTTTCTTT	CASSGDSEAFF
TRBV27	TRBJ2-1	.	TRBD2	TGTGCCAGCAGTTTCGGACTAGCGGGGACATACAATGAGCAGTTCTTC	CASSFGLAGTYNEQFF
TRBV11-3	TRBJ2-1	.	.	TGTGCCAGCAGCTTAGAGGGAGCGGCCTACAATGAGCAGTTCTTC	CASSLEGAAYNEQFF
TRBV19	TRBJ2-3	.	.	TGTGCCACTGCCGGGACAAGCACAGATACGCAGTATTTT	CATAGTSTDTQYF
TRBV5-1	TRBJ1-2	.	.	TGCGCCAGCAGCTTGTCCCACTATGGCTACACCTTC	CASSLSHYGYTF
TRBV4-3	TRBJ1-1	.	.	TGCGCCAGCAGCCATGCATTGGGGAGTAGGGAAGCTTTCTTT	CASSHALGSREAFF
TRBV10-1	TRBJ2-3	.	TRBD1	TGCGCCAGCAGCGCGGGACAGGGGAAAGGGGATACGCAGTATTTT	CASSAGQGKGDTQYF
TRBV15	TRBJ1-4	.	.	TGTGCCACCAGCAGAGTATATGACGACAGAAATGAAAAACTGTTTTTT	CATSRVYDDRNEKLFF
TRBV18	TRBJ1-5	.	TRBD1	TGTGCCAGCTCACACTCCAGGGGGGAAAATCAGCCCCAGCATTTT	CASSHSRGENQPQHF
TRBV28	TRBJ1-2	.	TRBD1	TGTGCCAGCAGGAAACGACGGACAGGCCTATATGGCTACACCTTC	CASRKRRTGLYGYTF
TRBV27	TRBJ2-2	.	.	TGTGCCAGCAGTTTATGGTTCACCGGGGAGCTGTTTTTT	CASSLWFTGELFF
TRBV7-9	TRBJ1-4	.	TRBD1	TGTGCCAGCAGCTTAGCGCCGACAGGGAGGAGGGAAAAACTGTTTTTT	CASSLAPTGRREKLFF
TRBV7-9	TRBJ1-1	once	TRBD1	TGTGCCAGCAGCTTAGCAGACAGGGCTGAAGCTTTCTTT	CASSLADRAEAFF
TRBV4-1	TRBJ2-7	.	TRBD1	TGCGCCAGCAGCCTCCGGGACAGAGACTACGAGCAGTACTTC	CASSLRDRDYEQYF
TRBV6-2/TRBV6-3	TRBJ1-5	.	TRBD1	TGTGCCAGCAGTCCAGGGACAGGGAGACGGCAGCCCCAGCATTTT	CASSPGTGRRQPQHF
TRBV29-1	TRBJ1-2	.	.	TGCAGCGTTGAATTGCAGGGCCACACCTTC	CSVELQGHTF
TRBV7-3	TRBJ2-7	.	.	TGTGCCAGCAGTTTCGGCGGATCATACGAGCAGTACTTC	CASSFGGSYEQYF
TRBV20-1	TRBJ1-1	once	.	TGCAGTGCCACTGGACAGAGAGAAGCTTTCTTT	CSATGQREAFF
TRBV24-1	TRBJ2-5	.	.	TGTGCCACCCGAATGATACAGGGTGTGGGCTGTACCCCCTCGGGGGCCCAGTACTTC	CATRMIQGVGCTPSGAQYF
TRBV5-4	TRBJ2-3	.	TRBD2	TGTGCCGGGGGGACTAGCGGGGGGCCTAACACAGATACGCAGTATTTT	CAGGTSGGPNTDTQYF
TRBV27	TRBJ2-1	.	TRBD2	TGTGCCAGCAGCCGAGGCCTAGCGGGGGATGAGCAGTTCTTC	CASSRGLAGDEQFF
TRBV18	TRBJ1-2	medium-sized	TRBD1	TGTGCCAGCTCACCATCACAGGGGCACTATGGCTACACCTTC	CASSPSQGHYGYTF
TRBV29-1	TRBJ2-1	.	.	TGCAGCGTTGAATTGGCGAATGAGCAGTTCTTC	CSVELANEQFF
TRBV2	TRBJ2-2	once	.	TGTGCCAGCAGTGAACCGGGGGCCAACACCGGGGAGCTGTTTTTT	CASSEPGANTGELFF
TRBV10-3	TRBJ2-7	.	.	TGTGCCATCAGTGAGTCGTTCGGGGGGCCGTACGAGCAGTACTTC	CAISESFGGPYEQYF
TRBV6-1	TRBJ1-1	.	TRBD1	TGTGCCAGCAGTGAAGTACAGGGGACTGAAGCTTTCTTT	CASSEVQGTEAFF
TRBV28	TRBJ1-5	.	.	TGTGCCAGCAGTTTAACAGGGAATCAGCCCCAGCATTTT	CASSLTGNQPQHF
TRBV7-2	TRBJ2-1	.	TRBD1	TGTGCCAGCAGCTCATGGACAGGGAATGAGCAGTTCTTC	CASSSWTGNEQFF
TRBV19	TRBJ1-4	.	.	TGTGCCAGTAGTTCCGGGCCGGGGGCCGCTAATGAAAAACTGTTTTTT	CASSSGPGAANEKLFF
TRBV11-2	TRBJ2-3	.	.	TGTGCCAGCAGCAGACAGTTAGATACGCAGTATTTT	CASSRQLDTQYF
TRBV24-1	TRBJ2-3	.	TRBD2	TGTGCCACCAGTGACAAGAGCGGGGGGCGCACAGATACGCAGTATTTT	CATSDKSGGRTDTQYF
TRBV28	TRBJ1-3	.	.	TGTGCCAGCAGTTTATTCGGATTTTCTGGAAACACCATATATTTT	CASSLFGFSGNTIYF
TRBV24-1	TRBJ1-5	.	TRBD1	TGTGCCACCAGTGTGGGACAGGGGGGGGGCAATCAGCCCCAGCATTTT	CATSVGQGGGNQPQHF